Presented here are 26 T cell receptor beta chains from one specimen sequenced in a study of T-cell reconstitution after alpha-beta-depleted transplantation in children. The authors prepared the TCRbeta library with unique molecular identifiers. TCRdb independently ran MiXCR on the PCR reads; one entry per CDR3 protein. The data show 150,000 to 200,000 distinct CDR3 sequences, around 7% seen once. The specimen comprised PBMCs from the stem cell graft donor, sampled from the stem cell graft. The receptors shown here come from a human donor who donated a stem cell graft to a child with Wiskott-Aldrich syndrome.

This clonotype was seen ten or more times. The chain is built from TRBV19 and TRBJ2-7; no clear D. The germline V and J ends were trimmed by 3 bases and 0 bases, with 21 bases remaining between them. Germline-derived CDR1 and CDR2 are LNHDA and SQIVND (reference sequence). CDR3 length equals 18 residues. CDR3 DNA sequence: TGTGCCAGTAGTATTGGCACAGAATTCTTGACTTACTCCTACGAGCAGTACTTC. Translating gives CASSIGTEFLTYSYEQYF. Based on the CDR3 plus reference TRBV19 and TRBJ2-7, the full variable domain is DGGITQSPKYLFRKEGQNVTLSCEQNLNHDAMYWYRQDPGQGLRLIYYSQIVNDFQKGDIAEGYSVSREKKESFPLTVTSAQKNPTAFYLCASSIGTEFLTYSYEQYFGPGTRLTVT.

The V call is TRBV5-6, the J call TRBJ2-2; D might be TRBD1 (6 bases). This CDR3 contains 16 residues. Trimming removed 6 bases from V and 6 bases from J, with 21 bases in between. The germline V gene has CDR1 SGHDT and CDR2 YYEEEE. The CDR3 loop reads CASNTRGWGRPGELFF. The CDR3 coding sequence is TGTGCCAGCAACACGAGGGGATGGGGGCGCCCCGGGGAGCTGTTTTTT.

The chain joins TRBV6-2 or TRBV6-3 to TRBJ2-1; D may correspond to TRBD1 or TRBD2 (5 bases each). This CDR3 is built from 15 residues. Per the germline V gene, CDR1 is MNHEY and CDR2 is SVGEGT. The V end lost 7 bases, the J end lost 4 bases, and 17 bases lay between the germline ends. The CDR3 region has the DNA TGTGCCAGCATGCCTTGGGGGAGCATGTACAATGAGCAGTTCTTC. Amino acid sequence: CASMPWGSMYNEQFF.

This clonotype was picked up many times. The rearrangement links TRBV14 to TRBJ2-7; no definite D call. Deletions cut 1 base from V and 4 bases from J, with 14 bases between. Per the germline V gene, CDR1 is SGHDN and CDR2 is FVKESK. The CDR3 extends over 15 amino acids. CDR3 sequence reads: CASSQGTGFTYEQYF. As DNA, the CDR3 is TGTGCCAGCAGCCAAGGAACTGGGTTCACGTACGAGCAGTACTTC.

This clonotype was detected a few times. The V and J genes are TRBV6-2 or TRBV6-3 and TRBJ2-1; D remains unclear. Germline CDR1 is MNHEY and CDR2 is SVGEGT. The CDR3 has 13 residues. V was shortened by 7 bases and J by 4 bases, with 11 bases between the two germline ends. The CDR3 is CASKTGFYNEQFF. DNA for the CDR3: TGTGCCAGCAAAACCGGGTTTTACAATGAGCAGTTCTTC.

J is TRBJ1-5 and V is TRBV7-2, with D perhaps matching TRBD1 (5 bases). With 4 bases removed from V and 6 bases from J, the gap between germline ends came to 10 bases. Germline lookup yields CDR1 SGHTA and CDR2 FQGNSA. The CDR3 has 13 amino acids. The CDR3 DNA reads TGTGCCAGCAGCTCGGGGGGGGTTCAGCCCCAGCATTTT. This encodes CASSSGGVQPQHF. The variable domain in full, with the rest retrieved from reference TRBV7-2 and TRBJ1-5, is GAGVSQSPSNKVTEKGKDVELRCDPISGHTALYWYRQSLGQGLEFLIYFQGNSAPDKSGLPSDRFSAERTGGSVSTLTIQRTQQEDSAVYLCASSSGGVQPQHFGDGTRLSIL.

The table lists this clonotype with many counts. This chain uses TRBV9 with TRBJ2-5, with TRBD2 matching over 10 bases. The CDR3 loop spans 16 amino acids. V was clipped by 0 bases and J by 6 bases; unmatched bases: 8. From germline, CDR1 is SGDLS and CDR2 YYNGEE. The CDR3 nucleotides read TGTGCCAGCAGCGTAGGGCTAGCGGGAGTAGAACAGACCCAGTACTTC. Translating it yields CASSVGLAGVEQTQYF.

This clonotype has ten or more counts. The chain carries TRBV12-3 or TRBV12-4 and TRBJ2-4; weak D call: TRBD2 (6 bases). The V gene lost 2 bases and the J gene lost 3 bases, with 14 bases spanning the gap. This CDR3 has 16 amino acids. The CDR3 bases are TGTGCCAGCAGTTTATGGGTGGGACTGGACAAAAACATTCAGTACTTC. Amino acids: CASSLWVGLDKNIQYF.

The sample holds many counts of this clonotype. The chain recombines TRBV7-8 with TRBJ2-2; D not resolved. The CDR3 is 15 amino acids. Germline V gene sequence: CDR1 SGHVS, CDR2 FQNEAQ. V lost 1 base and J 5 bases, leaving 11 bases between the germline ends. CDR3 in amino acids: CASSLVGQSTGELFF. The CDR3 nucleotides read TGTGCCAGCAGCTTAGTCGGGCAATCTACCGGGGAGCTGTTTTTT.

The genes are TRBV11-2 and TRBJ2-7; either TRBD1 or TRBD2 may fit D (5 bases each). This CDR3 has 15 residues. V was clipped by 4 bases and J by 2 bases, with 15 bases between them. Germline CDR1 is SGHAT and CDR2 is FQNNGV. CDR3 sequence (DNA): TGTGCCAGCAGCTCCCGGCCGGGACGGACCTACGAGCAGTACTTC. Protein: CASSSRPGRTYEQYF.

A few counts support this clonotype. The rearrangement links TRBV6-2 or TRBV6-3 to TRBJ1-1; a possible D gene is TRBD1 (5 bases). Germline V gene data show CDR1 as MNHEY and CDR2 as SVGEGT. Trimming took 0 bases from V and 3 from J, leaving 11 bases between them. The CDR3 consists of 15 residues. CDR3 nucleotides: TGTGCCAGCAGTTACTCGATACGAGGGGACACTGAAGCTTTCTTT. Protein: CASSYSIRGDTEAFF.

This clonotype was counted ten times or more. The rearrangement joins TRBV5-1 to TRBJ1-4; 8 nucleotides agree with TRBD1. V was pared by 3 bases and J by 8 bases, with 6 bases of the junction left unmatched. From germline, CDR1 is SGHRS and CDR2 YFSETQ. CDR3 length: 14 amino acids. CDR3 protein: CASSSTGAGEKLFF. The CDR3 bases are TGCGCCAGCAGCTCGACAGGGGCCGGCGAAAAACTGTTTTTT.

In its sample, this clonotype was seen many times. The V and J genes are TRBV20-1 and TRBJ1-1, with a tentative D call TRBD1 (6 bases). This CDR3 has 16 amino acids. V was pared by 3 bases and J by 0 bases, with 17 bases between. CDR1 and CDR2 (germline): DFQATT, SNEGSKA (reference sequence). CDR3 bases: TGCAGTGCTAGGCGGAGACGGGCAGGGGTGAACACTGAAGCTTTCTTT. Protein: CSARRRRAGVNTEAFF.

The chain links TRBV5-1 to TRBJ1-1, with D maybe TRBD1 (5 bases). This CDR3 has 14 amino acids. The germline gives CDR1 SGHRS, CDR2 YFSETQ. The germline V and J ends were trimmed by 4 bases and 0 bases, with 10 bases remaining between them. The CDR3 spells CASSRGGVNTEAFF. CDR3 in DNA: TGCGCCAGCAGCCGGGGGGGAGTGAACACTGAAGCTTTCTTT.

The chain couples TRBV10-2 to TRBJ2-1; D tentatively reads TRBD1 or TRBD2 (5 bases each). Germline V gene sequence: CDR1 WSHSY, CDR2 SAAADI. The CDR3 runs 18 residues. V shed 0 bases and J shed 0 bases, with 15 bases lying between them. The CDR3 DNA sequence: TGCGCCAGCAGTGAGTCGGGGCGGGCCAAGAGCTCCTACAATGAGCAGTTCTTC. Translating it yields CASSESGRAKSSYNEQFF.

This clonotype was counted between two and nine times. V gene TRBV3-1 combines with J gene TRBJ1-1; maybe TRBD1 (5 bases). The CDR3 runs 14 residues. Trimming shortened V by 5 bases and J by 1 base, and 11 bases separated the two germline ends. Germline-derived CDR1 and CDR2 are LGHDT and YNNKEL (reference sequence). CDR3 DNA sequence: TGTGCCAGCAGCGTCAGGGTGGGGAACACTGAAGCTTTCTTT. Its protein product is CASSVRVGNTEAFF.

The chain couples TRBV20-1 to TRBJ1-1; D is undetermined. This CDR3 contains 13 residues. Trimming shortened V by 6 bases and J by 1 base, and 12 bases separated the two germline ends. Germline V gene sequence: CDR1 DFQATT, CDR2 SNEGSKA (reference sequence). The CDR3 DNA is TGCAGTGCGCGCTGGGAGGGGAACACTGAAGCTTTCTTT. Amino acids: CSARWEGNTEAFF.

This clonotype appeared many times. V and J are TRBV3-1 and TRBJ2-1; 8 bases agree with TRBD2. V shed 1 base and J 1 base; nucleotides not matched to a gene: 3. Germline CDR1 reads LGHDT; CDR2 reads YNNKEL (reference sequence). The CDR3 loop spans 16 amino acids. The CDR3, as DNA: TGTGCCAGCAGCCAAGTACTAGCGGCGTCCTACAATGAGCAGTTCTTC. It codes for CASSQVLAASYNEQFF.

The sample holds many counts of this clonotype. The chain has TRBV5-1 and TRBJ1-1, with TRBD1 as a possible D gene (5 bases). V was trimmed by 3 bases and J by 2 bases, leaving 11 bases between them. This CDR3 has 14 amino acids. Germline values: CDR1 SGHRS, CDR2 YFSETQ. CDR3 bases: TGCGCCAGCAGCTCCTCGGGGCTCAACACTGAAGCTTTCTTT. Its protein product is CASSSSGLNTEAFF.

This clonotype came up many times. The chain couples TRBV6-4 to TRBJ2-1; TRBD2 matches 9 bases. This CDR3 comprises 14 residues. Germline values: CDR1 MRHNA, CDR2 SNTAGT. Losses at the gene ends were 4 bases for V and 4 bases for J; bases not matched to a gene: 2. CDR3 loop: CASSVLAGYNEQFF. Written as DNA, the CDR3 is TGTGCCAGCAGTGTGCTAGCGGGGTACAATGAGCAGTTCTTC.

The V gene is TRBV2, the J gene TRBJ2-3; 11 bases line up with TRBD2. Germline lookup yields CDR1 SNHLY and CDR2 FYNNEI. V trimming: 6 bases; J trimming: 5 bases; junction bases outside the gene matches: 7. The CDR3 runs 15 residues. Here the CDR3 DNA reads TGTGCCAGCAGGGAAAAAGGGACTAGCGGAGATACGCAGTATTTT. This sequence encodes CASREKGTSGDTQYF.

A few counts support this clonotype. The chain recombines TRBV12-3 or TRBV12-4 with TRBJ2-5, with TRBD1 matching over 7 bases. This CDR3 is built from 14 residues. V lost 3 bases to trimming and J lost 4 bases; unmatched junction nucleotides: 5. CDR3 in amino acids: CASSFWDSRETQYF. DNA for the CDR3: TGTGCCAGCAGTTTTTGGGACAGTCGAGAGACCCAGTACTTC.

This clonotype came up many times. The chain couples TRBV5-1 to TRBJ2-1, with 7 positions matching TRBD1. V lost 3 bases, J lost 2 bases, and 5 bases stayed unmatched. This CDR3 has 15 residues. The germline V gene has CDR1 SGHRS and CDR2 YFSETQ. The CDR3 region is CASSWGTAAYNEQFF. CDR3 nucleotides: TGCGCCAGCAGCTGGGGGACAGCTGCCTACAATGAGCAGTTCTTC.

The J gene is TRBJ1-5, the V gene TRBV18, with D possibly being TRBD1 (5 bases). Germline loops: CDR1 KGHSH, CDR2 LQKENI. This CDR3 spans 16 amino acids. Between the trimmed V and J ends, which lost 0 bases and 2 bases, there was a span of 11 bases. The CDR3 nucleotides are TGTGCCAGCTCACCACCGTTGGGCAGGGGCAATCAGCCCCAGCATTTT. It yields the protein CASSPPLGRGNQPQHF.

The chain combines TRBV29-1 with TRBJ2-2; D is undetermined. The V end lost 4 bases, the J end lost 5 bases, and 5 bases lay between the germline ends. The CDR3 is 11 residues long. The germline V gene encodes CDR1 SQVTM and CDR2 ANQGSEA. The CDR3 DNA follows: TGCAGCGTTGGGGTTACCGGGGAGCTGTTTTTT. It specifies CSVGVTGELFF.

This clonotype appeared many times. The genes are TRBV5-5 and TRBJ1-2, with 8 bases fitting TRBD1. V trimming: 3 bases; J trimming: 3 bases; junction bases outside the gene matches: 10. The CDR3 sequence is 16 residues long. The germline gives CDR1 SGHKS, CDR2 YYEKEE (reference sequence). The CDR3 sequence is CASSSEGQARDYGYTF. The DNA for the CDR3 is TGTGCCAGCAGCTCGGAGGGACAGGCTCGGGACTATGGCTACACCTTC.